This T cell receptor beta chain derives from a study of blood T cell repertoires in COVID-19. Across the whole study: Acute-phase and convalescent COVID-19 samples originated in the United States, Italy and Spain.

V was cut by 4 bases and J by 6 bases, with 18 bases left in between. The germline CDR1 and CDR2 sequences are SGDLS and YYNGEE. The CDR3 runs 15 residues. Using immunoSEQ multiplex PCR, the repertoire was profiled, and TCRdb retains in-frame clones only, with some absent. The table has 200,000 to 250,000 clones, 80% to 85% seen once; the top ten hold about 6.6%. The sequenced material came from PBMCs or T cells enriched from blood (not recorded which). The sequence was collected from a woman between 40 and 55 years old who had recovered from COVID-19. The rearrangement uses TRBV9 and TRBJ2-3; D gene unclear. The CDR3 protein is CASSPKMLPSDTQYF. CDR3 DNA: TGTGCCAGCAGCCCTAAGATGCTTCCGTCGGATACGCAGTATTTT.